The 3 T cell receptor beta chains in this list originate from one sample, sequenced in a study of metastatic and nonmetastatic thyroid tumors. Among the patients, none had received any treatment before thyroid surgery. With MiXCR, TCRdb reprocessed the PCR reads. Among roughly 6,500 clones, 32% were seen once, and the ten largest hold about 45%. The sample taken for sequencing was tumor tissue. These receptors were obtained from a female donor with papillary thyroid cancer or a benign thyroid nodule (not recorded which). Some clones in this sample may be carry-over from other donors' samples.

This clone was observed a single time. The J gene is TRBJ1-2, the V gene TRBV20-1, with unresolved D. V was trimmed by 3 bases and J by 8 bases, leaving 10 bases between them. The CDR3 is 11 amino acids. CDR1 is DFQATT, CDR2 SNEGSKA, per germline (reference sequence). DNA of the CDR3: TGCAGTGCTAGCGCTTCGGGGGGCTACACCTTC. Protein: CSASASGGYTF.

This rearrangement joins TRBV7-6 to TRBJ2-1; D is perhaps TRBD2 (6 bases). The CDR3 spans 18 residues. Germline V gene data show CDR1 as SGHVS and CDR2 as FNYEAQ. Trimming removed 0 bases at V and 3 bases at J, with 18 bases between. CDR3 coding DNA: TGTGCCAGCAGCTTAGCTTCAAGTACCGGGAGTTTCTACAATGAGCAGTTCTTC. The encoded protein is CASSLASSTGSFYNEQFF.

This clone ranks as medium-sized. The chain recombines TRBV27 with TRBJ1-5; 10 bases align to TRBD1. CDR1 is MNHEY, CDR2 SMNVEV, per germline (reference sequence). This CDR3 contains 17 residues. Trimming cost V 5 bases and J 0 bases; bases outside gene matches: 7. Here the CDR3 reads CASSPDRGPYSNQPQHF. For the CDR3, the DNA is TGTGCCAGCAGTCCCGACAGGGGGCCGTATAGCAATCAGCCCCAGCATTTT.